This T cell receptor beta chain stems from a study of blood T cell repertoires in COVID-19. Turning to the study itself: COVID-19 samples from acute and convalescent phases originated in the United States, Italy and Spain. The cDNA or gDNA used as material had been derived from T cells, B-cell-depleted T cells, or PBMCs.

V gave up 4 bases and J gave up 5 bases; unmatched junction bases: 11. This CDR3 has 15 amino acids. Looked up from germline, CDR1 is SGHNT and CDR2 is YYREEE (reference sequence). In the original analysis: Amplification of reference gene primers provided the estimated nucleated cell counts. TCRdb's table, derived via immunoSEQ multiplex PCR, lists solely in-frame clones and lacks some. For V, J and clone size, that table is used; D and trimming come from the DNA. The sample gives roughly 200,000 clones, almost 90% of which show up once; about 1.6% is in the top ten. The chain joins TRBV5-4 to TRBJ2-5; 7 nucleotides align to TRBD1. The clonotype comes from a young man with active or convalescent COVID-19. Sequencing input: peripheral blood. Here the CDR3 reads CASSPGDSVGETQYF. In DNA, the CDR3 is TGTGCCAGCAGCCCTGGGGACAGCGTGGGGGAGACCCAGTACTTC.